This T cell receptor beta chain originates from a study of OX40 agonist ivuxolimab in advanced cancers. Study-wide context: The study treated patients with ivuxolimab, an agonistic anti-OX40 (CD134) antibody. Study findings and constraints: Specificity for antigen went undetermined in the expanded peripheral T cells.

The CDR3 extends over 13 amino acids. Trimming took 9 bases from V and 0 from J, leaving 11 bases between them. The germline gives CDR1 LNHDA, CDR2 SQIVND (reference sequence). Assay used: immunoSEQ multiplex PCR; TCRdb lists only in-frame clones, some missing. Found here are tens of thousands of clones, 80% to 95% of them singletons; the top ten hold 20% to 25%. On this clone: The antigen remains undetermined.

This TCR was sampled from an adult with an advanced solid tumor such as melanoma, head and neck, liver or kidney cancer. The V call is TRBV19, the J call TRBJ2-5; D possibly corresponds to TRBD1 (6 bases). The sample was CD4+ or CD8+ T cells sorted from blood, taken in a trial of the OX40 agonist ivuxolimab. In DNA, the CDR3 is TGTGCCAGGGTGGACAGTTACCAAGAGACCCAGTACTTC. Protein sequence: CARVDSYQETQYF.